This TCR beta chain was obtained from a study of blood T cell repertoires in COVID-19. Whole-study context: The United States, Italy and Spain provided the acute and convalescent COVID-19 samples. Nucleic acid was either cDNA or gDNA, and it came from T cells, B-cell-depleted T cells, or PBMCs.

The repertoire was sequenced with immunoSEQ multiplex PCR; TCRdb's copy has only in-frame clones and lacks some. This sample has about 270,000 clones, with about nine tenths found just once. Germline values: CDR1 SGHAT, CDR2 FQNNGV. This CDR3 has 15 amino acids. Between the trimmed V and J ends, which lost 5 bases and 7 bases, there was a span of 19 bases. The receptor was derived from a woman in her forties with acute COVID-19. This chain joins TRBV11-2 and TRBJ2-3; D perhaps matches TRBD2 (6 bases). Sequencing was done on a sample of PBMCs or T cells enriched from blood (not recorded which). In DNA, the CDR3 is TGTGCCAGCAGCCCCAGCGGAGGGGATAGGAATACGCAGTATTTT. It yields the protein CASSPSGGDRNTQYF.